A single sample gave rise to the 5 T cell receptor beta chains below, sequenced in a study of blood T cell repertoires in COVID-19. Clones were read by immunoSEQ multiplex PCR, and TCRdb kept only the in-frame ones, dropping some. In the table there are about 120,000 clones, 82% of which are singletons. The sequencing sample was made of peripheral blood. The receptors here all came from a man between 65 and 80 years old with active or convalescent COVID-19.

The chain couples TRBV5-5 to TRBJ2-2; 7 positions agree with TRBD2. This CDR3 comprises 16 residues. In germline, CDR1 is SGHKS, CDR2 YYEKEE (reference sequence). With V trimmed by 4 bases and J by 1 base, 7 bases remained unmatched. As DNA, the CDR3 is TGTGCCAGCAGCCTCCGGGGAGGGAAGAACACCGGGGAGCTGTTTTTT. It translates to CASSLRGGKNTGELFF.

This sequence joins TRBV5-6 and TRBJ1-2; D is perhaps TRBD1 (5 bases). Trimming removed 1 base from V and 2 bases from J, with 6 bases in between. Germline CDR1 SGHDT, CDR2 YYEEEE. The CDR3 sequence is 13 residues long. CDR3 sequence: CASSLRQNYGYTF. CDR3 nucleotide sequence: TGTGCCAGCAGCTTGAGACAGAACTATGGCTACACCTTC.

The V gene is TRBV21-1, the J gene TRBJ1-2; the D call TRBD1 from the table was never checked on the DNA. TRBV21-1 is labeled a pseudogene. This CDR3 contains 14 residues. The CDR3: CASSKVLGAGGYTF. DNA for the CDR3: TGTGCCAGCAGCAAAGTCTTGGGGGCTGGGGGCTACACCTTC.

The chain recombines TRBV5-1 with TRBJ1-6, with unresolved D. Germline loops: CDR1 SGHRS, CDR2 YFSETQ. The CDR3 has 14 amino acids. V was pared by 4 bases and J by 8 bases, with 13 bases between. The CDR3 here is CASSLTRRDSPLHF. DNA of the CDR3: TGCGCCAGCAGCCTTACAAGGAGGGATTCACCCCTCCACTTT.

The CDR3: CASSPSGRAHEQYF. The CDR3 DNA reads as TGTGCCAGTAGTCCTAGCGGGAGGGCCCACGAGCAGTACTTC. The genes are TRBV19 and TRBJ2-7; TRBD2 matches 12 bases. The CDR3 extends over 14 amino acids. V dropped 5 bases and J dropped 5; count of bases not matched to a gene: 4. Germline V CDR1 and CDR2: LNHDA, SQIVND (reference sequence).